Following are 12 T cell receptor beta chains from one sample sequenced in a study of blood T cell repertoires in COVID-19 (dated by TCRdb to 2018 to 2020). Libraries were made using the immunoSEQ multiplex PCR assay. TCRdb obtained this table from immuneACCESS and retained in-frame rearrangements with V and J assigned. These tables miss some clones; where compared with another copy, unresolved V genes account for less than half of the shortfall, and the remainder is unexplained. In all, the sample holds nearly 45,000 clones, and about 86% of those were seen once. The ten biggest clones cover 35% to 45% of the sample. The source material was peripheral blood. These receptors were obtained from a human donor in a cohort sampled during active COVID-19.

This chain joins TRBV7-9 and TRBJ2-3; TRBD2 might be the D (6 bases). The V end was cut by 1 base, the J end by 2 bases, with 16 bases between. In germline, CDR1 is SEHNR, CDR2 FQNEAQ (reference sequence). The CDR3 has 17 amino acids. CDR3 amino acids: CASSLVPRGEYTDTQYF. CDR3 DNA sequence: TGTGCCAGCAGCTTAGTCCCGCGGGGCGAATACACAGATACGCAGTATTTT. The full variable domain, completed using reference TRBV7-9 and TRBJ2-3, is DTGVSQNPRHKITKRGQNVTFRCDPISEHNRLYWYRQTLGQGPEFLTYFQNEAQLEKSRLLSDRFSAERPKGSFSTLEIQRTEQGDSAMYLCASSLVPRGEYTDTQYFGPGTRLTVL.

The chain links TRBV9 to TRBJ1-2; no definite D call. With 3 bases removed from V and 5 bases from J, the gap between germline ends came to 17 bases. Germline CDR1 and CDR2: SGDLS and YYNGEE. There are 15 residues in the CDR3. CDR3 coding DNA: TGTGCCAGCAGCGCCACTTTTTGGGCGTTATATGGCTACACCTTC. It translates to CASSATFWALYGYTF.

The chain couples TRBV4-1 to TRBJ1-2; a weak D match, TRBD1 (6 bases). V was pared by 0 bases and J by 7 bases, with 15 bases between. The CDR3 loop spans 15 amino acids. CDR1 is MGHRA and CDR2 is YSYEKL in the germline V gene. The CDR3 is CASSQEYRASGGYTF. For the CDR3, the DNA is TGCGCCAGCAGCCAAGAGTACAGGGCGTCAGGTGGCTACACCTTC.

This clone was picked up a small number of times. The chain combines TRBV18 with TRBJ2-3, with a possible D match to TRBD1 (5 bases). CDR1 and CDR2 from the germline V gene are KGHSH and LQKENI. Deletions cut 5 bases from V and 4 bases from J, with 13 bases between. The CDR3 extends over 14 amino acids. The CDR3 is CASSVQGTPDTQYF. The CDR3 DNA reads as TGTGCCAGCTCAGTTCAGGGCACTCCAGATACGCAGTATTTT.

V gene TRBV4-3 combines with J gene TRBJ2-7; 8 bases are a match to TRBD2. Germline CDR1 reads LGHNA; CDR2 reads YSLEER. V shed 0 bases, J shed 0 bases, and the junction held 4 bases outside the gene matches. This CDR3 region has 16 residues. CDR3 sequence: CASSQDTSGSSYEQYF. CDR3 coding DNA: TGCGCCAGCAGCCAAGATACTAGCGGAAGCTCCTACGAGCAGTACTTC.

This chain links TRBV6-5 with TRBJ1-5; D perhaps matches TRBD1 (6 bases). There are 15 residues in the CDR3. CDR1 and CDR2 (germline): MNHEY, SVGAGI. The V end lost 6 bases, the J end lost 7 bases, and 19 bases lay between the germline ends. The CDR3 DNA reads TGTGCCAGCAGCCCGGACGCTCTGGGGGCCCAGCCCCAGCATTTT. Its translation is CASSPDALGAQPQHF.

V usage is TRBV6-6 and J usage is TRBJ1-5; tentative D call: TRBD1 (5 bases). Germline V gives CDR1 MNHNY, CDR2 SVGAGI (reference sequence). V was clipped by 7 bases and J by 2 bases, with 18 bases between them. CDR3 length equals 16 residues. The CDR3 DNA reads as TGTGCCAGCACCTCAACGGGGGGAGAGGGCAATCAGCCCCAGCATTTT. It specifies CASTSTGGEGNQPQHF.

The chain employs TRBV7-8 and TRBJ2-1; tentative D call: TRBD1 (6 bases). Per germline, CDR1 SGHVS and CDR2 FQNEAQ. The CDR3 has 14 residues. Between the trimmed V and J ends, which lost 5 bases and 3 bases, there was a span of 11 bases. Here the CDR3 reads CASSPRGNYNEQFF. CDR3 sequence (DNA): TGTGCCAGCAGCCCCAGGGGAAACTACAATGAGCAGTTCTTC.

The rearrangement links TRBV11-2 to TRBJ2-5, with 8 bases aligning to TRBD2. The germline V gene has CDR1 SGHAT and CDR2 FQNNGV. V trimming: 0 bases; J trimming: 4 bases; junction bases outside the gene matches: 1. CDR3 size: 14 residues. CDR3 loop: CASSLDSGGETQYF. The CDR3 DNA follows: TGTGCCAGCAGCTTAGACAGCGGGGGAGAGACCCAGTACTTC.

V and J are TRBV6-4 and TRBJ2-3, with D possibly matching TRBD2 (6 bases). The CDR3 runs to 15 residues. Germline V gene lookup returns CDR1 MRHNA and CDR2 SNTAGT. The germline V and J ends were trimmed by 4 bases and 5 bases, with 16 bases remaining between them. The CDR3: CASSVLAGGKDTQYF. As DNA, the CDR3 is TGTGCCAGCAGTGTGTTAGCCGGGGGTAAAGATACGCAGTATTTT.

This chain connects TRBV27 to TRBJ1-6, with TRBD1 matching 11 bases. CDR3 length equals 17 residues. V lost 6 bases, J lost 8 bases, and 12 bases stayed unmatched. The germline V gene has CDR1 MNHEY and CDR2 SMNVEV (reference sequence). The CDR3 loop reads CASSHITGTGGDSPLHF. CDR3 in DNA: TGTGCCAGCAGCCATATTACAGGGACAGGGGGTGATTCACCCCTCCACTTT.

The genes are TRBV9 and TRBJ2-7, with D hard to call. CDR1 is SGDLS and CDR2 is YYNGEE in the germline V gene. V dropped 0 bases and J dropped 0 bases, with 10 bases sitting between them. The CDR3 extends over 15 amino acids. For the CDR3, the DNA is TGTGCCAGCAGCGTAGGTGAGGCTTTCTCCTACGAGCAGTACTTC. This sequence encodes CASSVGEAFSYEQYF.